These 22 T cell receptor beta chains came from one sample sequenced in a study of cytomegalovirus exposure and HLA in healthy donors. Using immunoSEQ multiplex PCR, the repertoire was profiled, and TCRdb retains in-frame clones only, with some absent. The sample lists roughly 120,000 clones, around 88% occurring once. Input material: PBMCs. These receptors were obtained from a man between 18 and 29 years old in good health and CMV-seronegative.

The V and J genes are TRBV5-8 and TRBJ1-1; D is perhaps TRBD1 (6 bases). Looked up from germline, CDR1 is SGHTS and CDR2 is YDEGEE. This CDR3 spans 15 amino acids. The V gene lost 1 base and the J gene lost 5 bases, with 15 bases spanning the gap. CDR3 in amino acids: CASSLQSGVGTEAFF. DNA of the CDR3: TGTGCCAGCAGCTTGCAGTCAGGGGTTGGGACTGAAGCTTTCTTT.

The chain recombines TRBV4-3 with TRBJ1-6; 9 positions agree with TRBD1. Per the germline V gene, CDR1 is LGHNA and CDR2 is YSLEER. V lost 0 bases, J lost 13 bases, and 7 bases stayed unmatched. CDR3 length: 15 amino acids. This CDR3 reads CASSQEGTGRSPLHF. CDR3 sequence (DNA): TGCGCCAGCAGCCAAGAGGGGACAGGGAGATCCCCCCTCCACTTT.

This rearrangement joins TRBV10-3 to TRBJ2-1, with 7 nucleotides matching TRBD1. The CDR3 runs 14 residues. Germline CDR1 ENHRY, CDR2 SYGVKD. V shed 7 bases, J shed 0 bases, and the junction held 3 bases outside the gene matches. The CDR3 DNA is TGTGCCATCAAAGGGACAGCCTCCTACAATGAGCAGTTCTTC. Its translation: CAIKGTASYNEQFF.

This clone was observed once. V is TRBV28 and J is TRBJ1-5; D is ambiguous. Trimming stripped 7 bases from V and 3 bases from J, with 7 bases between. CDR1 MDHEN and CDR2 SYDVKM come from the germline V gene. The CDR3 totals 12 residues. The CDR3 here is CASNEYNQPQHF. The DNA for the CDR3 is TGTGCCAGCAATGAGTACAATCAGCCCCAGCATTTT.

This chain uses TRBV6-5 with TRBJ1-1, with TRBD1 as a possible D gene (5 bases). Germline assignment: CDR1 MNHEY and CDR2 SVGAGI. The CDR3 runs 11 residues. Deletions cut 4 bases from V and 8 bases from J, with 8 bases between. Here the CDR3 DNA reads TGTGCCAGCAGTTCAGGGTGGGAAGCTTTCTTT. Protein: CASSSGWEAFF.

This rearrangement joins TRBV25-1 to TRBJ1-1, with 8 nucleotides matching TRBD1. Germline values: CDR1 MGHDK, CDR2 SYGVNS. This CDR3 spans 15 amino acids. With 3 bases clipped from V and 5 bases from J, the junction kept 8 bases outside the gene matches. The CDR3, as DNA: TGTGCCAGCAGTGACCCAACAGGGGGGAGGACTGAAGCTTTCTTT. It encodes CASSDPTGGRTEAFF.

This clone appeared a single time. The V call is TRBV2, the J call TRBJ2-4, with D possibly matching TRBD1 (5 bases). This CDR3 region has 14 residues. CDR1 SNHLY and CDR2 FYNNEI come from the germline V gene. V was clipped by 9 bases and J by 2 bases, with 14 bases between them. The CDR3 here is CASFSGLTKNIQYF. The CDR3 bases are TGTGCCAGTTTTTCAGGGCTAACCAAAAACATTCAGTACTTC.

The chain employs TRBV28 and TRBJ1-1, with 7 bases fitting TRBD1. The CDR3 is 15 residues long. V was clipped by 5 bases and J by 3 bases; unmatched bases: 9. Germline V CDR1 and CDR2: MDHEN, SYDVKM. CDR3 coding DNA: TGTGCCAGCAGTCCTGGGACAGCAGTGTACACTGAAGCTTTCTTT. Its translation: CASSPGTAVYTEAFF.

The V call is TRBV19, the J call TRBJ2-7, with D maybe TRBD2 (5 bases). This CDR3 spans 15 amino acids. Trimming pared 2 bases from V and 2 bases from J, leaving 13 bases between. Germline CDR1 and CDR2: LNHDA and SQIVND (reference sequence). The CDR3 bases are TGTGCCAGTAGTATATTTGCCGGGGTCGCCTACGAGCAGTACTTC. It yields the protein CASSIFAGVAYEQYF.

This clone was counted a single time. V usage is TRBV6-5 and J usage is TRBJ1-6; TRBD1 is a possible D gene (6 bases). CDR3 length: 14 amino acids. From germline, CDR1 is MNHEY and CDR2 SVGAGI. V shed 6 bases and J shed 8 bases, with 14 bases lying between them. This chain's CDR3 is CASRDPGTYSPLHF. CDR3 DNA: TGTGCCAGCAGGGACCCCGGGACATATTCACCCCTCCACTTT.

This chain connects TRBV11-3 to TRBJ2-3, with no clear D. The germline CDR1 and CDR2 sequences are SGHNT and YENEEA. With 5 bases removed from V and 0 bases from J, the gap between germline ends came to 6 bases. The CDR3 has 13 residues. CDR3 nucleotides: TGTGCCAGCAGCATCCCGAGCACAGATACGCAGTATTTT. Protein sequence: CASSIPSTDTQYF.

V is TRBV6-5 and J is TRBJ2-7, with TRBD1 identical over 9 bases. Germline-derived CDR1 and CDR2 are MNHEY and SVGAGI. J lost 2 bases, V lost 11 bases, and 10 bases had no gene match. This CDR3 is 14 amino acids long. The CDR3 bases are TGTGCCTCCCAGAGCCGGGACAGGGCCTACGAGCAGTACTTC. It encodes CASQSRDRAYEQYF.

J is TRBJ2-5 and V is TRBV28, with TRBD2 matching over 9 bases. The trim removed 2 bases at V and 4 bases at J, leaving 5 bases unmatched. Per the germline V gene, CDR1 is MDHEN and CDR2 is SYDVKM. The length of the CDR3 is 15 residues. CDR3 loop: CASSLGIAGVETQYF. CDR3 nucleotide sequence: TGTGCCAGCAGTTTAGGGATAGCGGGAGTAGAGACCCAGTACTTC.

V is TRBV4-1 and J is TRBJ1-4, with TRBD1 identical over 7 bases. V lost 3 bases and J lost 12; bases outside the gene matches: 19. Germline values: CDR1 MGHRA, CDR2 YSYEKL. The CDR3 spans 17 residues. The CDR3 here is CASSHNPRGQRLNQLFF. The CDR3 DNA follows: TGCGCCAGCAGCCACAACCCCCGGGGACAGCGGTTGAATCAACTGTTTTTT.

The table lists this clone with a count of one. The chain links TRBV6-4 to TRBJ2-2, with 7 nucleotides matching TRBD1. V shed 0 bases and J 4 bases; nucleotides not matched to a gene: 5. Germline loops: CDR1 MRHNA, CDR2 SNTAGT. This CDR3 spans 16 amino acids. Here the CDR3 DNA reads TGTGCCAGCAGTGACTCCCCACAGGGGACCACCGGGGAGCTGTTTTTT. Amino acid sequence: CASSDSPQGTTGELFF.

The chain carries TRBV27 and TRBJ2-7; no clear D gene. CDR1 is MNHEY and CDR2 is SMNVEV in the germline V gene (reference sequence). The CDR3 is 11 amino acids. The V gene lost 10 bases and the J gene lost 3 bases, with 10 bases spanning the gap. CDR3 bases: TGTGCCAACCGACACAACTACGAGCAGTACTTC. This gives the protein CANRHNYEQYF.

This chain uses TRBV5-6 with TRBJ2-1; 10 nucleotides align to TRBD2. J was trimmed by 9 bases and V by 4 bases; bases with no gene match: 7. This CDR3 spans 14 amino acids. CDR1 and CDR2 from the germline V gene are SGHDT and YYEEEE. For the CDR3, the DNA is TGTGCCAGCAGCCACAGCGGGGGGGCAGGTGAGCAGTTCTTC. This encodes CASSHSGGAGEQFF.

This clone was observed once. The chain couples TRBV27 to TRBJ2-7, with no clear D. Trimming pared 5 bases from V and 2 bases from J, leaving 10 bases between. This CDR3 is built from 13 residues. CDR1 is MNHEY and CDR2 is SMNVEV in the germline V gene (reference sequence). CDR3 in amino acids: CASSLNNAYEQYF. The CDR3 nucleotides read TGTGCCAGCAGTCTGAACAACGCCTACGAGCAGTACTTC.

This rearrangement joins TRBV7-2 to TRBJ2-7; TRBD1 aligns across 9 bases. J was trimmed by 6 bases and V by 5 bases; bases with no gene match: 5. The germline V gene has CDR1 SGHTA and CDR2 FQGNSA. This CDR3 has 13 amino acids. CDR3 bases: TGTGCCAGCAGCGGAGGGACAGGGAGCGAGCAGTACTTC. Residues: CASSGGTGSEQYF.

The CDR3 sequence is CASSPIAGRSYNEQFF. For the CDR3, the DNA is TGTGCCAGCAGCCCAATAGCGGGAAGGTCCTACAATGAGCAGTTCTTC. The V and J genes are TRBV11-3 and TRBJ2-1, with 8 bases aligning to TRBD2. Germline V CDR1 and CDR2: SGHNT, YENEEA. V gave up 5 bases and J gave up 1 base; unmatched junction bases: 7. This CDR3 is built from 16 residues.

This clone was seen a few times. The rearrangement links TRBV2 to TRBJ1-2; unclear D gene. Germline loops: CDR1 SNHLY, CDR2 FYNNEI. Between the trimmed V and J ends, which lost 4 bases and 4 bases, there was a span of 13 bases. This CDR3 is built from 14 residues. This chain's CDR3 is CASSGGGQVYGYTF. The CDR3 DNA reads as TGTGCCAGCAGTGGTGGTGGTCAGGTCTATGGCTACACCTTC.

This clone was seen a single time. V usage is TRBV5-1 and J usage is TRBJ1-1; possible D gene TRBD1, 5 bases. The ends were cut back, 0 bases at V and 1 base at J, with 16 bases in the middle. The germline V gene encodes CDR1 SGHRS and CDR2 YFSETQ. The CDR3 is 17 amino acids. CDR3: CASSLGAGGRANTEAFF. CDR3 in DNA: TGCGCCAGCAGCTTGGGCGCTGGCGGCAGGGCGAACACTGAAGCTTTCTTT.